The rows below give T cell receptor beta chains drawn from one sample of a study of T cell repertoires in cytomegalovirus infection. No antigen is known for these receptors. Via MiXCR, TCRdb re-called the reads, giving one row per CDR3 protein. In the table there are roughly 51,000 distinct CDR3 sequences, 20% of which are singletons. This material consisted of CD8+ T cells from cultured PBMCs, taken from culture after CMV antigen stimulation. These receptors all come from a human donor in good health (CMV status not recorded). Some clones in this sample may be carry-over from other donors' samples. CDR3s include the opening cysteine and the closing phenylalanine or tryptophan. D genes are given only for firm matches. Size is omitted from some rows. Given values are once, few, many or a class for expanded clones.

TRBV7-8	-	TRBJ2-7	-	CASSLAWAGDSYEQYF	TGTGCCAGCAGCTTAGCGTGGGCAGGGGACTCCTACGAGCAGTACTTC
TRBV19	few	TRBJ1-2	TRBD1	CASSLTGDYGYTF	TGTGCCAGTAGTTTGACAGGGGACTATGGCTACACCTTC
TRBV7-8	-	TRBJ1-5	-	CASSPRQSVSNQPQHF	TGTGCCAGCAGCCCTCGACAGTCAGTGTCCAATCAGCCCCAGCATTTT
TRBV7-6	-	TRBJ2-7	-	CASSSRDTGEQYF	TGTGCCAGCAGTAGTAGGGATACGGGCGAGCAGTACTTC
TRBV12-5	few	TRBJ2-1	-	CASGFGVTSGYNEQFF	TGTGCTAGTGGTTTCGGGGTGACGTCGGGGTACAATGAGCAGTTCTTC
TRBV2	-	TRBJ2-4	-	CASRMGGDAAKNIQYF	TGTGCCAGCAGAATGGGTGGAGATGCGGCCAAAAACATTCAGTACTTC
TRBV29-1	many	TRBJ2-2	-	CSVERLNTGELFF	TGCAGCGTTGAGCGTCTGAACACCGGGGAGCTGTTTTTT
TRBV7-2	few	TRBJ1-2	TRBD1	CASSPDRGHGYTF	TGTGCCAGCAGCCCAGACAGGGGGCACGGCTACACCTTC
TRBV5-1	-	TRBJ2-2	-	CASSPRGSGDGTGELFF	TGCGCCAGCAGCCCCCGAGGTAGCGGCGATGGAACCGGGGAGCTGTTTTTT
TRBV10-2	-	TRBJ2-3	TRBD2	CASSVRLAGGPTPPDTQYF	TGCGCCAGCAGTGTACGGCTAGCGGGAGGGCCAACTCCCCCAGATACGCAGTATTTT
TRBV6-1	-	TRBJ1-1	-	CASSFPGTHTEAFF	TGTGCCAGCAGTTTCCCGGGAACCCACACTGAAGCTTTCTTT
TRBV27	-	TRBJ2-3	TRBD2	CASSGDYTDTQYF	TGTGCCAGCAGTGGGGACTACACAGATACGCAGTATTTT
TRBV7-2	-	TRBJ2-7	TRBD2	CASSGTSGRPYEQYF	TGTGCCAGCAGCGGGACTAGCGGGAGGCCCTACGAGCAGTACTTC
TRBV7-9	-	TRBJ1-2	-	CASSSHPEDADVHGYTF	TGTGCCAGCAGCTCCCACCCCGAGGACGCCGATGTCCATGGCTACACCTTC
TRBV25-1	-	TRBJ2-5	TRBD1	CASSERGQSWYQETQYF	TGTGCCAGCAGTGAAAGGGGACAGTCTTGGTACCAAGAGACCCAGTACTTC
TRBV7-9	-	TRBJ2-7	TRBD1	CASSLSRDSSYEQYF	TGTGCCAGCAGCTTAAGCCGGGACAGTTCCTACGAGCAGTACTTC
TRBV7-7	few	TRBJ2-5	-	CASSLGGKDRGQETQYF	TGTGCCAGCAGCTTGGGCGGCAAGGACAGAGGACAAGAGACCCAGTACTTC
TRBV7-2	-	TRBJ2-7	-	CASTRPYDPYEQYF	TGTGCCAGCACCCGCCCCTACGACCCCTACGAGCAGTACTTC
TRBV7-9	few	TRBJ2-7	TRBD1	CASSPTGTEPYEQYF	TGTGCCAGCAGTCCTACCGGGACAGAGCCCTACGAGCAGTACTTC
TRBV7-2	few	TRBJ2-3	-	CASIDLLGTDTQYF	TGTGCCAGCATCGACCTCCTAGGCACAGATACGCAGTATTTT
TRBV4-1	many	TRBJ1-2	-	CASSQDWAGGYGYTF	TGCGCCAGCAGCCAAGATTGGGCAGGAGGCTATGGCTACACCTTC
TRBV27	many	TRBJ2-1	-	CASSFFPGRTNNEQFF	TGTGCCAGCAGTTTCTTTCCGGGACGGACTAACAATGAGCAGTTCTTC
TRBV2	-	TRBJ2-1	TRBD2	CASSDRGRRGGYNEQFF	TGTGCCAGCAGTGATCGCGGAAGGCGGGGGGGGTACAATGAGCAGTTCTTC
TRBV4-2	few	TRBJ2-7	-	CASSQDSYEQYF	TGTGCCAGCAGCCAAGACAGCTACGAGCAGTACTTC
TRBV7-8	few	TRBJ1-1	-	CASSLEAGTGTEAFF	TGTGCCAGCAGCTTAGAGGCAGGAACGGGCACTGAAGCTTTCTTT
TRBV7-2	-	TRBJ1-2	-	CASSSPDKYYGYTF	TGTGCCAGCAGCTCTCCGGACAAATACTATGGCTACACCTTC
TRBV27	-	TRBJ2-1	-	CASSLSGEEQFF	TGTGCCAGCAGCTTATCCGGGGAGGAGCAGTTCTTC
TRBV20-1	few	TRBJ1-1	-	CSARDDGGTEAFF	TGCAGTGCTAGAGATGACGGGGGCACTGAAGCTTTCTTT
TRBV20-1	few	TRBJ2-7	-	CSARDGLVYEQYF	TGCAGTGCTAGAGATGGGTTAGTCTACGAGCAGTACTTC
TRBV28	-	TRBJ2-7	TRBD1	CASSLGQGQNYEQYF	TGTGCCAGCAGTTTAGGACAGGGGCAAAACTACGAGCAGTACTTC
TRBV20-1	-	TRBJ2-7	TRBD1	CSALTPGQGTYEQYF	TGCAGTGCTCTGACCCCGGGACAGGGCACCTACGAGCAGTACTTC
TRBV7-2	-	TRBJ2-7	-	CASSLGTSSYEQYF	TGTGCCAGCAGCTTAGGGACTTCATCCTACGAGCAGTACTTC
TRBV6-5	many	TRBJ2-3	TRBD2	CASSNVLAGQSDTQYF	TGTGCCAGCAGTAACGTCCTAGCGGGGCAGTCAGATACGCAGTATTTT
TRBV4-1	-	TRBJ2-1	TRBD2	CASSPGLAVPSARNEQFF	TGCGCCAGCAGCCCGGGACTAGCGGTCCCTTCGGCGAGGAATGAGCAGTTCTTC
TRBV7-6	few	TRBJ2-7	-	CASSGGISYEQYF	TGTGCCAGCAGCGGAGGCATTTCCTACGAGCAGTACTTC
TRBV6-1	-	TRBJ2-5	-	CASSYPGETQYF	TGTGCCAGCAGTTACCCCGGGGAGACCCAGTACTTC
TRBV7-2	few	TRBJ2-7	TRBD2	CASSGLAGGKPYEQYF	TGTGCCAGCAGTGGACTAGCGGGGGGAAAGCCCTACGAGCAGTACTTC
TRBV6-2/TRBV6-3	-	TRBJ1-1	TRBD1	CASSWGQTNTEAFF	TGTGCCAGCAGTTGGGGACAGACGAACACTGAAGCTTTCTTT
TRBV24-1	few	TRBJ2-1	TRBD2	CATSVRSGSDEQFF	TGTGCCACCAGTGTTAGGAGCGGGAGCGATGAGCAGTTCTTC
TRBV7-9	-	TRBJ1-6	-	CASSLADSPLHF	TGTGCCAGCAGCTTAGCCGATTCACCCCTCCACTTT
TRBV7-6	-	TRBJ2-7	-	CASSLSPQSLYEQYF	TGTGCCAGCAGCTTATCCCCCCAGAGCCTCTACGAGCAGTACTTC
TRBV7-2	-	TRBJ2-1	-	CASILPGGASYNEQFF	TGTGCCAGCATCCTACCGGGGGGCGCCTCCTACAATGAGCAGTTCTTC
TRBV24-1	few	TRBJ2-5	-	CATSDYLDAETQYF	TGTGCCACCAGTGATTATTTGGATGCGGAGACCCAGTACTTC
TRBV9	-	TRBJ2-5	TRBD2	CASSWTSGGPEETQYF	TGTGCCAGCAGCTGGACTAGCGGGGGACCGGAGGAGACCCAGTACTTC
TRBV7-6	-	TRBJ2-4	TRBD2	CASSFFSGRAGDGNIQYF	TGTGCCAGCAGCTTCTTTAGCGGGAGGGCCGGGGATGGAAACATTCAGTACTTC
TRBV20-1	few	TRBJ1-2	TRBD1	CSASDYLRDSYGYTF	TGCAGTGCTAGCGACTACCTTCGGGACAGCTATGGCTACACCTTC
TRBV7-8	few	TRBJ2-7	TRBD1	CASSFGTAVYEQYF	TGTGCCAGCAGCTTTGGGACAGCCGTCTACGAGCAGTACTTC
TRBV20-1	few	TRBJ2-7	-	CSARDPGMYEQYF	TGCAGTGCTAGAGATCCGGGGATGTACGAGCAGTACTTC
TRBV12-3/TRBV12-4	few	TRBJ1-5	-	CASISGWGASSNQPQHF	TGTGCCAGCATCTCAGGGTGGGGCGCGAGTAGCAATCAGCCCCAGCATTTT
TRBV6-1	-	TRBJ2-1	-	CASSEARGTPGDEQFF	TGTGCCAGCAGTGAAGCCAGAGGCACCCCCGGGGATGAGCAGTTCTTC
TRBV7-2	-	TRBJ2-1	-	CASSLSQGARGPHPGNEQFF	TGTGCCAGCAGCTTATCTCAGGGAGCTCGGGGGCCGCACCCGGGCAATGAGCAGTTCTTC
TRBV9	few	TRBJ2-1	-	CASSVNRQFNEQFF	TGTGCCAGCAGCGTAAACCGACAATTCAATGAGCAGTTCTTC
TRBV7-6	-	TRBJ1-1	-	CASSLVEGEAFF	TGTGCCAGCAGCTTAGTGGAGGGAGAAGCTTTCTTT
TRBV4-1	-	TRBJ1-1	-	CASSQGGRPSTEAFF	TGCGCCAGCAGCCAAGGTGGCCGTCCGAGCACTGAAGCTTTCTTT
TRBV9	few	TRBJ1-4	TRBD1	CASNQGGDTNEKLFF	TGTGCCAGCAACCAGGGGGGGGATACTAATGAAAAACTGTTTTTT
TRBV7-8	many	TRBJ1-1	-	CASSRMNTEAFF	TGTGCCAGCAGCAGGATGAACACTGAAGCTTTCTTT
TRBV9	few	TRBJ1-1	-	CASGRLNTEAFF	TGTGCCAGCGGACGGTTGAACACTGAAGCTTTCTTT
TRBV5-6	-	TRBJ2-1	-	CASSQSDTYNEQFF	TGTGCCAGCAGCCAATCGGACACCTACAATGAGCAGTTCTTC
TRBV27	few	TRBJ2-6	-	CASSVSVGANVLTF	TGTGCCAGCAGTGTCTCGGTCGGGGCCAACGTCCTGACTTTC
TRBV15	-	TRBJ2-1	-	CATSRDELEQFF	TGTGCCACCAGCAGAGACGAGCTAGAGCAGTTCTTC